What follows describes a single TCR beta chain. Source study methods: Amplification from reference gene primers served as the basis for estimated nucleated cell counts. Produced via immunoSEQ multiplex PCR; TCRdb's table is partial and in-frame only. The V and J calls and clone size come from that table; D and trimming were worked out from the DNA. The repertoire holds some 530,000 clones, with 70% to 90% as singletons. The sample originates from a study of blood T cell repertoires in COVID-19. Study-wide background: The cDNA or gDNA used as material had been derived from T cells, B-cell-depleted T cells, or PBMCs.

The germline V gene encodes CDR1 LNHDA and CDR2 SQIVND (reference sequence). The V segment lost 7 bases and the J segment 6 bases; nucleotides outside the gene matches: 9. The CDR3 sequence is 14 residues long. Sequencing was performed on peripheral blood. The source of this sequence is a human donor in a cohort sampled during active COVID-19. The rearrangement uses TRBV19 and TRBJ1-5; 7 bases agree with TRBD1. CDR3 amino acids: CASTNGDSSQPQHF. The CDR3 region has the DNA TGTGCCAGTACCAATGGGGACAGTAGTCAGCCCCAGCATTTT.